This T cell receptor beta chain was captured in a study of identical twins. Findings and caveats of the study: Out-of-frame beta chain sequences displayed weaker excess sharing between twins.

This clonotype was recorded many times. Its antigen is not identified. TCRdb fed the 5' RACE reads into MiXCR, producing one record per CDR3 protein. The sample lists about 100,000 distinct CDR3 sequences, less than 6.5% occurring once. Germline V CDR1 and CDR2: SGHDT, YYEEEE. The V gene lost 4 bases and the J gene lost 4 bases, with 13 bases spanning the gap. CDR3 size: 14 residues. The source material was memory T cells sorted from blood. The genes are TRBV5-6 and TRBJ2-3, with a tentative D call TRBD1 (6 bases). The origin of this receptor is a woman in her forties or fifties in good health. The CDR3 nucleotides read TGTGCCAGCAGCGAACAGGGTACAGCAGATACGCAGTATTTT. Its protein product is CASSEQGTADTQYF.